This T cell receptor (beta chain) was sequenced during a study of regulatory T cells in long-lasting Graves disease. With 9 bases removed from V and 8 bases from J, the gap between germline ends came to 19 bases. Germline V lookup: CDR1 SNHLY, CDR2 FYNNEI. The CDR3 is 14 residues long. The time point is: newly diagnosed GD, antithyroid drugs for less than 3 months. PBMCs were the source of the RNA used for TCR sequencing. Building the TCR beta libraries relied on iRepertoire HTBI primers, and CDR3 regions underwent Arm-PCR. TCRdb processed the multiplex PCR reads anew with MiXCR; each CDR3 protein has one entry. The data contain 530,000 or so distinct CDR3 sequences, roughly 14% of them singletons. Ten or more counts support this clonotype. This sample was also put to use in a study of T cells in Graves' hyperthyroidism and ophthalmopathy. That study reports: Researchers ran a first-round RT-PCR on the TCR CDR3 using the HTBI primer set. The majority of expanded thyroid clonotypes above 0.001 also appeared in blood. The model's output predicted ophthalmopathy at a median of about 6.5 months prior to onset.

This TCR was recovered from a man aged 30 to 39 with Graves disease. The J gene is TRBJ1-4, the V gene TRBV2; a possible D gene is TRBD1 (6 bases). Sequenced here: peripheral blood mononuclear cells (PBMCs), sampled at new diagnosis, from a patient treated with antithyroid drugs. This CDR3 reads CASGTGTSYEKLFF. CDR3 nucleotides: TGTGCCAGTGGTACAGGGACCTCTTACGAAAAACTGTTTTTT.